The entry that follows covers one T cell receptor (beta chain) sequence. The data stem from a study of shared T cell receptors in the human thymus. The table came from immunoSEQ multiplex PCR; TCRdb's copy has only in-frame clones and leaves some out. The profile shows roughly 710,000 clones, approximately 85% of them singletons. The junction had 8 bases not matched to a gene; V was cut back by 4 bases and J by 0 bases. CDR3 length: 16 residues. Germline V CDR1 and CDR2: SGHRS, YFSETQ. This sample was also put to use in a study of human thymus T cells. From that study: Thymic and blood repertoires appeared to show biased V and J gene usage.

The chain uses TRBV5-1 and TRBJ1-2, with TRBD1 identical over 8 bases. The clonotype was recovered from a girl less than two years old with a congenital heart defect. Sequenced: thymocytes. This CDR3 is CASSPEGQESNYGYTF. The CDR3, as DNA: TGCGCCAGCAGCCCGGAGGGACAGGAGTCTAACTATGGCTACACCTTC.